The clone carrying this T cell receptor (beta chain) appeared a single time. Its antigen remains unidentified. Primers: 60 Vbeta forward and 13 Jbeta reverse. TCRdb's copy holds only in-frame clones and misses some; the assay was immunoSEQ multiplex PCR. Among some 200,000 clones, 75% to 85% were seen once, and the ten largest hold about 0.36%. The data belong to a study of cytomegalovirus exposure and HLA in healthy donors. The overall study: Previous work identified around 120 million unique TCR beta sequences from around 200 million T cells. Whole-study results and caveats: The authors reported that TCR beta sequences could predict HLA-A and HLA-B alleles. These predictions were accurate for most subjects in the first cohort. It was confirmed in vitro that a few of the CMV-associated chains were specific for CMV antigens.

V shed 4 bases and J 6 bases; nucleotides not matched to a gene: 3. CDR1 is SGHNT, CDR2 YENEEA, per germline. The CDR3 is 14 residues long. This receptor was taken from a male donor in good health and CMV-seropositive. V usage is TRBV11-3 and J usage is TRBJ2-3, with 11 positions matching TRBD1. The sample taken for sequencing was PBMCs. CDR3 residues: CASSSGQGADTQYF. As DNA, the CDR3 is TGTGCCAGCAGCTCAGGACAGGGGGCGGATACGCAGTATTTT.